This TCR beta chain was captured in a study of shared T cell receptors in the human thymus. TCRdb's copy holds only in-frame clones and misses some; the assay was immunoSEQ multiplex PCR. There are roughly 710,000 clones in the sample; over 75% occur only once, and around 0.01% lies in the top ten. A few counts support this clone. These same records also appear under a second study, on human thymus T cells.

This TCR was sampled from a girl younger than two with a congenital heart defect. The sequenced sample was thymocytes.

CDR3 nucleotides: TGTGCCAGCAGTGCTAGGGGACAGGGGGCCCCATACACAGATACGCAGTATTTT. It translates to CASSARGQGAPYTDTQYF. This chain connects TRBV2 to TRBJ2-3, with 12 nucleotides matching TRBD1. Losses at the gene ends were 4 bases for V and 2 bases for J; bases not matched to a gene: 10. CDR1 is SNHLY and CDR2 is FYNNEI in the germline V gene. This CDR3 is 18 amino acids long.